This entry concerns a single T cell receptor beta chain. What it binds is not known. The entry originates in a study of graft-versus-host responses after intestinal transplantation. Overall study context: Recipients uniformly received anti-thymocyte globulin induction, followed by tacrolimus and steroids for about three years. Study results and caveats: Recipient marrow harbored GvH clones, some of which surfaced first in ileum or blood.

Trimming pared 0 bases from V and 7 bases from J, leaving 14 bases between. The V gene's germline CDR1 is SGHDT and CDR2 YYEEEE. The CDR3 contains 15 residues. Clones were read by immunoSEQ multiplex PCR, and TCRdb kept only the in-frame ones, dropping some. Counted here are 80,000 to 95,000 clones, around nine tenths occurring once; the ten biggest clones make up around 6%. The material was unstimulated CD8+ T cells sorted from spleen or lymph node cells, obtained before intestinal transplant. The TCR was taken from a human donor who received an intestinal transplant. This rearrangement joins TRBV5-6 to TRBJ2-1; perhaps TRBD2 as D (5 bases). The CDR3 bases are TGTGCCAGCAGCTTGGTGGGAAGGACTGCGAATGAGCAGTTCTTC. Translated: CASSLVGRTANEQFF. Filled out from reference TRBV5-6 and TRBJ2-1, the complete variable domain reads DAGVTQSPTHLIKTRGQQVTLRCSPKSGHDTVSWYQQALGQGPQFIFQYYEEEERQRGNFPDRFSGHQFPNYSSELNVNALLLGDSALYLCASSLVGRTANEQFFGPGTRLTVL.